This is a list of T cell receptor beta chains from one sample in a study of T-cell reconstitution after alpha-beta-depleted transplantation in children. TCRdb redid the calling of the PCR reads with MiXCR, one entry per CDR3 protein. The data hold approximately 520,000 distinct CDR3 sequences, with 32% observed a single time. This specimen was PBMCs from the stem cell graft donor, taken from the stem cell graft. The receptors derive from a human donor who donated a stem cell graft to a child with aplastic anemia. Each CDR3 is given with its conserved first and last residue. Fields, in order: D gene, clone size, J gene, V gene, CDR3 DNA, CDR3 protein. D genes are given only for firm matches. Part of the rows lack a size; the others show once, few, many or a class for expanded clones.

TRBD1 NA TRBJ1-4 TRBV7-2 TGTGCCAGCAGCCGAGCCGGGACAGGGGGTGAAAAACTGTTTTTT CASSRAGTGGEKLFF
NA NA TRBJ1-1 TRBV25-1 TGTGCCAGCAGTCCTAAGGCGACAGCGACGAACACTGAAGCTTTCTTT CASSPKATATNTEAFF
TRBD1 NA TRBJ1-4 TRBV12-3/TRBV12-4 TGTGCCAGCAGTTTTATTGGCGGTTACAGGGGCACTAATGAAAAACTGTTTTTT CASSFIGGYRGTNEKLFF
NA NA TRBJ1-1 TRBV6-1 TGTGCCAGCACCCGACAGAAACTGAACACTGAAGCTTTCTTT CASTRQKLNTEAFF
NA few TRBJ2-5 TRBV7-2 TGTGCCAGCAGCTTAAATGGGGCTCCCGTGTCAGAGACCCAGTACTTC CASSLNGAPVSETQYF
NA few TRBJ2-3 TRBV5-5 TGTGCCAGCAGCGTTGACTTCAGGAACCGGGCAGATACGCAGTATTTT CASSVDFRNRADTQYF
TRBD1 NA TRBJ1-5 TRBV6-1 TGTGCCAGCAGTGAAGCTCCCGGACAGGGCGGGCCCCAGCATTTT CASSEAPGQGGPQHF
NA few TRBJ1-6 TRBV12-3/TRBV12-4 TGTGCCAGCAGCCTAGGTGGGGGGACACCCCTCCACTTT CASSLGGGTPLHF
NA few TRBJ1-4 TRBV6-5 TGTGCCAGCAGTTACTCGACTTGGGGGCGCACTGAAAAACTGTTTTTT CASSYSTWGRTEKLFF
TRBD2 once TRBJ2-7 TRBV11-1 TGTGCCACTCGGGGTCCAGACGGGACTAGCGGGCTTCCCTACGAGCAGTACTTC CATRGPDGTSGLPYEQYF
NA NA TRBJ2-5 TRBV12-3/TRBV12-4 TGTGCCAGCAGTGGACCGAATGGGGCCCAGTACTTC CASSGPNGAQYF
NA NA TRBJ2-1 TRBV4-3 TGCGCCAGCAGCCCTACGTTAGGGGCGGGCCACAATGAGCAGTTCTTC CASSPTLGAGHNEQFF
NA NA TRBJ1-5 TRBV7-2 TGTGCCAGCAGCTTAGCGACTGGGGGGTTCCGCAATCAGCCCCAGCATTTT CASSLATGGFRNQPQHF
TRBD2 NA TRBJ2-5 TRBV9 TGTGCCAGCAGCGTAGCGGCTAGCGGGAGCCAAGAGACCCAGTACTTC CASSVAASGSQETQYF
NA NA TRBJ1-2 TRBV5-6 TGTGCCAGCAGCTTTCGCACCAATAACTATGGCTACACCTTC CASSFRTNNYGYTF
NA few TRBJ2-3 TRBV20-1 TGCAGTGCACGTAGGGGGGGCCAGGCAGATACGCAGTATTTT CSARRGGQADTQYF
TRBD2 NA TRBJ2-3 TRBV24-1 TGTGCCACCAGTGATGAAACCGGGACTAGCGGGAGTCACCCAGATACGCAGTATTTT CATSDETGTSGSHPDTQYF
TRBD2 NA TRBJ2-7 TRBV28 TGTGCCAGCAGTGCCGGGACTAGCGTTACCTACGAGCAGTACTTC CASSAGTSVTYEQYF
NA few TRBJ2-1 TRBV25-1 TGTGCCAGCAGTAGTACCCCCCTGGCGGTTTCCTACAATGAGCAGTTCTTC CASSSTPLAVSYNEQFF
NA few TRBJ1-2 TRBV6-5 TGTGCCAGCAGTTACTCCGCACCGGACTGGGGCTACACCTTC CASSYSAPDWGYTF
TRBD2 NA TRBJ2-1 TRBV20-1 TGCAGTGCCCAACTCGGACTAGCGGGAGTACGGGAGCAGTTCTTC CSAQLGLAGVREQFF
TRBD1 NA TRBJ2-7 TRBV6-1 TGTGCCAGCAGTGAAGATCGGACAGGGGGCTACGAGCAGTACTTC CASSEDRTGGYEQYF
NA NA TRBJ1-3 TRBV27 TGTGCCAGCAGTGACTATTCGGGGGGCTCTGGAAACACCATATATTTT CASSDYSGGSGNTIYF
TRBD1 NA TRBJ1-5 TRBV20-1 TGCAGTGCTCCTGACAGGGGGACCTCTCAGCCCCAGCATTTT CSAPDRGTSQPQHF
NA NA TRBJ2-1 TRBV29-1 TGCAGCGTTGAAGAGGGCTACAATGAGCAGTTCTTC CSVEEGYNEQFF
TRBD2 NA TRBJ2-1 TRBV30 TGTGCCTGGGGGATAGGACTAGCGGGAGAGGAGGAGCAGTTCTTC CAWGIGLAGEEEQFF
NA few TRBJ1-1 TRBV5-1 TGCGCCAGCAGCCTCTACACAGTTCCGAACACTGAAGCTTTCTTT CASSLYTVPNTEAFF
NA few TRBJ2-1 TRBV5-1 TGCGCCAGCAGCCCCCAGACTAGGAATGAGCAGTTCTTC CASSPQTRNEQFF
NA NA TRBJ1-1 TRBV28 TGTGCCAGCAGTCACCGGGGTAAAGGGGAAGCTTTCTTT CASSHRGKGEAFF
NA NA TRBJ1-4 TRBV25-1 TGTGCCAGCAGTGAATACGAGGCCTGGAGGGAAAAACTGTTTTTT CASSEYEAWREKLFF
NA many TRBJ1-1 TRBV12-3/TRBV12-4 TGTGCCAGCAGCTTGGGAGTAAACACTGAAGCTTTCTTT CASSLGVNTEAFF
TRBD1 NA TRBJ1-1 TRBV20-1 TGCAGTGCTACCCCGGGACAGGACGGCACTGAAGCTTTCTTT CSATPGQDGTEAFF
NA NA TRBJ1-1 TRBV7-9 TGTGCCAGCAGCACCAGGACCTTTGAAGCTTTCTTT CASSTRTFEAFF